Given below is one TCR beta chain in context. The antigen is not known. Trimming removed 5 bases from V and 7 bases from J; junction bases left unmatched: 12. CDR1 is SGHAT and CDR2 is FQNNGV in the germline V gene. There are 16 residues in the CDR3. After isolation, RNA underwent reverse transcription to generate cDNA as the sequencing template. Sequencing used immunoSEQ multiplex PCR; TCRdb keeps in-frame clones, though not all of them. The profile shows around 100,000 clones, 55% of them singletons. Using a FACSAria, the CD4+ and CD8+ T cells were sorted from the PBMCs. This record comes from a study of CD8+ T cells in alopecia areata. Study results and caveats: Scalp sample sequencing also detects resident alphabeta T cells of normal skin. It was lesional scalp, especially alopecia totalis/universalis, that showed higher clonality than normal scalp. Patients showed less clear TCR sequence sharing than mice, possibly partly because of HLA diversity.

Sequencing input: CD4+ T cells sorted from blood. The receptor was isolated from a human donor in good health. V usage is TRBV11-2 and J usage is TRBJ2-1; 9 positions agree with TRBD2. CDR3 residues: CASSQSLVSGGNEQFF. DNA for the CDR3: TGTGCCAGCAGCCAGTCCTTGGTTAGCGGGGGAAATGAGCAGTTCTTC.